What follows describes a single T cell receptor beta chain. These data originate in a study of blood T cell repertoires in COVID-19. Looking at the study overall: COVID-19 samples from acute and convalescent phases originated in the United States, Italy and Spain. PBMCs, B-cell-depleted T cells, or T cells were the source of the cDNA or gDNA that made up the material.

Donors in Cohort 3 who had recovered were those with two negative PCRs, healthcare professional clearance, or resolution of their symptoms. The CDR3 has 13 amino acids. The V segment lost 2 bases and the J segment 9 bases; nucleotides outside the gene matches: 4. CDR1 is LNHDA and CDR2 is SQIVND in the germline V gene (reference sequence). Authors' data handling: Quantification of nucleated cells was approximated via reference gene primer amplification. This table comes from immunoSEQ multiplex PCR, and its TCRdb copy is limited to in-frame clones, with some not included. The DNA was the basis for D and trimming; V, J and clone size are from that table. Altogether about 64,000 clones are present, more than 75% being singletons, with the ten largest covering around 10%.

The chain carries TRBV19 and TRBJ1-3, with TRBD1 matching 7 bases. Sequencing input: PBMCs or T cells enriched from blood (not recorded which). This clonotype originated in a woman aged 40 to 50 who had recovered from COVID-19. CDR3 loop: CASSITGASTIYF. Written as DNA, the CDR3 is TGTGCCAGTAGTATAACAGGGGCGAGCACCATATATTTT.